This note documents a single TCR beta chain sequence. Its antigen remains undetermined. The run used a NextSeq 550. The Human TCR Profiling Kit (MiLaboratory) was used to make UMI-labeled 5' RACE TRB cDNA libraries. cDNA synthesis used the entire amount of extracted RNA, and PCR amplification then used the entire amount of cDNA produced. Libraries were prepared in parallel with an identical number of PCR cycles. As for the authors' bioinformatics: MIGEC and MiXCR extracted about 50,000 +/- 10,000 unique UMI-labeled TRB cDNA molecules per library, requiring at least two reads per UMI. On average, each library contained approximately 40,000 +/- 10,000 functional in-frame TRB CDR3 nucleotide clonotypes without stop codons. Diversity metrics, including normalized Shannon-Wiener and Chao1, were computed in VDJtools after downsampling to 5000 UMI-labeled TRB molecules per sample. Clonotype-size-weighted physicochemical properties of the central five CDR3 residues (interaction energy, strength, volume and Kidera factor 4) were computed in VDJtools. TCRdb reprocessed the reads; each CDR3 protein sequence makes one entry, and DNA is unavailable. TCRdb's processing, not the authors' own work, is the source of the V and J calls. The sample table includes about 45,000 distinct CDR3 sequences. The top ten clonotypes cover about 10% of the sample.

The CDR3 spans 11 residues, from the cysteine through the phenylalanine. DNA is not on record. CDR1 and CDR2 are read off the germline V gene as SQVTM and ANQGSEA. The data are from a study of CXCR3-negative and CXCR3-positive naive CD8 T cells (dated by TCRdb to the late 2010s). For the study in its entirety: In total, 120 million to 150 million TRB reads were obtained, which works out to roughly 1.5 +/- 0.3 million reads per library. Diversity and physicochemical repertoire analyses covered under twelve donors pooled from two independent experiments. For the TRBV-TRBJ cluster analysis, the naive subsets came from 5 or 6 donors, while the memory cells came from 3 donors. Overall study results and their limits: Repertoire diversity was comparably high in both naive subsets but much lower in memory CD8+ T cells. Freshly isolated PBMCs were used for most assays because CXCR3 expression partially decreased after cryopreservation. Because surface CD5, which has been linked to self-reactivity in mice, was comparable between naive subsets, TCR interaction strength was also inferred from TRB CDR3 physicochemical properties. Within the same donor, TRBV-TRBJ usage looked similar between naive CXCR3-negative and CXCR3-positive cells, but memory cells had distinct patterns.

For every CD8+ T cell subset, 300,000 cells were flow-sorted straight into RLT lysis buffer, and each subset was sorted in triplicate. Peripheral blood mononuclear cells were isolated from buffy coats using standard density gradient centrifugation. Total RNA was extracted from sorted cells with an RNeasy Mini Kit. Sequenced input: memory CD8+ T cells from blood. According to the study, the label for this sample's cell subset or site signals: conventional CD8+ memory T cells (TMEM), sorted as controls. The receptor's source is a human donor in good health. Some clones in this sample may be carry-over from other donors' samples. The rearranged chain carries TRBV29-1 and TRBJ2-1. The encoded CDR3 is CSVLGRGEQFF.